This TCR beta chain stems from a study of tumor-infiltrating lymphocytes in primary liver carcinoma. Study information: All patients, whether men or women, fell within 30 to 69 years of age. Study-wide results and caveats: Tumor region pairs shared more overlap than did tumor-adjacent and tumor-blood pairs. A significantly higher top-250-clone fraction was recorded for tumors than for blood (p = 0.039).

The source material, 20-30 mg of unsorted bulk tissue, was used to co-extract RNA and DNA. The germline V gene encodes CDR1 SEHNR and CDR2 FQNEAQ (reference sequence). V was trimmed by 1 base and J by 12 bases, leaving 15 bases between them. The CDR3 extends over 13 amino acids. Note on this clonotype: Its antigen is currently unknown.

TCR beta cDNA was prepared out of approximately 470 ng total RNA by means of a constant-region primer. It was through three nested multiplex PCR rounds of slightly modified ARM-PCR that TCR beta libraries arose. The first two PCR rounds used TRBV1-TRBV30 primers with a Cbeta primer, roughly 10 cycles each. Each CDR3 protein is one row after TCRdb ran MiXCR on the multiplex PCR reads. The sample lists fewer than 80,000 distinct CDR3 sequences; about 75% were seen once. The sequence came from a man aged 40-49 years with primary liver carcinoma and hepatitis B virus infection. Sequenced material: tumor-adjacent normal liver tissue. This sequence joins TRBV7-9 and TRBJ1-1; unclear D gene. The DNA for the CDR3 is TGTGCCAGCAGCTTAGAATTAGTTTCGAATTCTTTCTTT. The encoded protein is CASSLELVSNSFF.